The 12 T cell receptor beta chains reported below all come from one sample, sequenced in a study of blood T cell repertoires in COVID-19. Libraries were prepared by immunoSEQ multiplex PCR; TCRdb keeps only in-frame clonotypes and omits some of them. The sample lists fewer than 120,000 clones, 76% occurring once. Sequenced material: peripheral blood. These receptors came from a woman of 80 years or more with acute or convalescent COVID-19.

This clone was observed a handful of times. This sequence joins TRBV11-2 and TRBJ2-1; 12 nucleotides agree with TRBD1. This CDR3 has 15 amino acids. V dropped 6 bases and J dropped 4; count of bases not matched to a gene: 4. Germline CDR1 reads SGHAT; CDR2 reads FQNNGV. This chain's CDR3 is CASSPGQGAYNEQFF. CDR3 DNA: TGTGCCAGCAGTCCGGGACAGGGGGCTTACAATGAGCAGTTCTTC.

CDR3 loop: CAIRTTQNTGELFF. The CDR3 DNA reads TGTGCCATCAGAACGACACAGAACACCGGGGAGCTGTTTTTT. The chain links TRBV10-3 to TRBJ2-2; D ambiguous. Germline V gene sequence: CDR1 ENHRY, CDR2 SYGVKD. This CDR3 is built from 14 residues. V was cut by 6 bases and J by 1 base, with 9 bases left in between.

This chain joins TRBV28 and TRBJ1-1; 8 bases map to TRBD1. V gave up 3 bases and J gave up 5 bases; unmatched junction bases: 5. The CDR3 totals 14 residues. In germline, CDR1 is MDHEN, CDR2 SYDVKM. CDR3 in amino acids: CASSLPGGVTEAFF. The CDR3 DNA reads as TGTGCCAGCAGTTTGCCAGGGGGCGTAACTGAAGCTTTCTTT.

The J gene is TRBJ2-1, the V gene TRBV7-2; D remains ambiguous. The CDR3 has 15 residues. V was shortened by 1 base and J by 5 bases, with 12 bases between the two germline ends. From germline, CDR1 is SGHTA and CDR2 FQGNSA. CDR3 sequence reads: CASSLVTAYNNEQFF. CDR3 coding DNA: TGTGCCAGCAGCTTAGTCACAGCTTACAACAATGAGCAGTTCTTC.

The chain uses TRBV7-9 and TRBJ2-7; the D gene is possibly TRBD2 (6 bases). The CDR3 runs to 14 residues. The V end was cut by 2 bases, the J end by 4 bases, with 12 bases between. The germline CDR1 and CDR2 sequences are SEHNR and FQNEAQ (reference sequence). The DNA of the CDR3 is TGTGCCAGCAGCTTAAATGAGGGAGGATACGAGCAGTACTTC. Protein: CASSLNEGGYEQYF.

The rearrangement joins TRBV29-1 to TRBJ1-2, with 8 bases lining up with TRBD1. The CDR3 runs 12 residues. Germline-derived CDR1 and CDR2 are SQVTM and ANQGSEA. The V gene end was trimmed by 6 bases and the J gene end by 2 bases; junction bases not matched to a gene: 2. The CDR3 region is CSVYRGNYGYTF. The CDR3 coding sequence is TGCAGCGTCTACAGGGGGAACTATGGCTACACCTTC.

V is TRBV7-3 and J is TRBJ2-1, with D possibly TRBD2 on 5 matching bases. V was clipped by 5 bases and J by 8 bases, with 13 bases between them. The CDR3 is 13 amino acids. Germline CDR1 SGHTA, CDR2 FQGTGA. The CDR3 sequence is CASSPNREDEQFF. CDR3 DNA sequence: TGTGCCAGCAGCCCCAACCGGGAAGATGAGCAGTTCTTC.

The chain uses TRBV7-2 and TRBJ2-3; D is ambiguous. CDR1 and CDR2 (germline): SGHTA, FQGNSA. This CDR3 has 17 amino acids. Trimming took off 5 bases at V and 4 bases at J, with 22 bases between the two ends. The CDR3 spells CASSAPTTYFRPDTQYF. DNA of the CDR3: TGTGCCAGCAGCGCTCCTACCACGTACTTCCGTCCAGATACGCAGTATTTT.

The J gene is TRBJ2-5, the V gene TRBV5-4; possibly TRBD2 for D (5 bases). This CDR3 is 13 amino acids long. Germline V CDR1 and CDR2: SGHNT, YYREEE (reference sequence). V lost 4 bases to trimming and J lost 2 bases, with 9 bases between them. Written as DNA, the CDR3 is TGTGCCAGCAGCCCGGGGTATCAAGAGACCCAGTACTTC. Translated, it gives CASSPGYQETQYF.

This clone occurred a few times. The chain's CDR3 is CASTHGQGSYEQYF. The CDR3 DNA sequence: TGTGCCAGCACTCACGGACAGGGGTCCTACGAGCAGTACTTC. The V and J genes are TRBV7-9 and TRBJ2-7; the match to TRBD1 covers 9 bases. V trimming: 7 bases; J trimming: 1 base; junction bases outside the gene matches: 5. CDR1 is SEHNR and CDR2 is FQNEAQ in the germline V gene (reference sequence). The CDR3 length is 14 residues.

This chain connects TRBV19 to TRBJ2-5; D perhaps matches TRBD1 (6 bases). V shed 6 bases and J shed 7 bases, with 21 bases lying between them. CDR3 length: 15 amino acids. The germline CDR1 and CDR2 sequences are LNHDA and SQIVND (reference sequence). As DNA, the CDR3 is TGTGCCAGTAGAAATCTGGCAGAGGGGGTTCGGACCCAGTACTTC. Protein product: CASRNLAEGVRTQYF.

The chain employs TRBV18 and TRBJ2-3; 9 positions agree with TRBD1. The CDR3 is 14 amino acids. The V gene end was trimmed by 6 bases and the J gene end by 5 bases; junction bases not matched to a gene: 6. Germline V gene lookup returns CDR1 KGHSH and CDR2 LQKENI. This CDR3 reads CASSWTGEVDTQYF. CDR3 sequence (DNA): TGTGCCAGCTCCTGGACAGGGGAGGTAGATACGCAGTATTTT. The full variable domain, rest sourced from reference TRBV18 and TRBJ2-3, is NAGVMQNPRHLVRRRGQEARLRCSPMKGHSHVYWYRQLPEEGLKFMVYLQKENIIDESGMPKERFSAEFPKEGPSILRIQQVVRGDSAAYFCASSWTGEVDTQYFGPGTRLTVL.